What follows describes a single TCR beta chain. What it recognizes is unknown. TCRdb's copy holds only in-frame clones and misses some; the assay was immunoSEQ multiplex PCR. The sample has about 48,000 clones, approximately 79% seen once; the top ten hold around 6.7%. Trimming stripped 6 bases from V and 4 bases from J, with 17 bases between. Per germline, CDR1 LNHDA and CDR2 SQIVND (reference sequence). This CDR3 is built from 15 residues. As to time point: week 35, safety follow-up. In the vaccine, a single dose held 300 ug of the mutant IDH1 20-mer peptide, along with topical imiquimod. This specimen comes from a study of a mutant IDH1 vaccine in newly diagnosed glioma. Overall study context: Radiotherapy, temozolomide, or both had been given previously, and both were given to most.

The origin of this receptor is a man between 35 and 55 years old with glioma. The rearrangement links TRBV19 to TRBJ2-3, with D perhaps TRBD2 (6 bases). The sample in question was PBMCs, obtained from a glioma patient whose treatment included an IDH1 peptide vaccine. CDR3 DNA sequence: TGTGCCAGTAGGGGCGGGACCACCGGGGCAGATACGCAGTATTTT. Translating gives CASRGGTTGADTQYF.